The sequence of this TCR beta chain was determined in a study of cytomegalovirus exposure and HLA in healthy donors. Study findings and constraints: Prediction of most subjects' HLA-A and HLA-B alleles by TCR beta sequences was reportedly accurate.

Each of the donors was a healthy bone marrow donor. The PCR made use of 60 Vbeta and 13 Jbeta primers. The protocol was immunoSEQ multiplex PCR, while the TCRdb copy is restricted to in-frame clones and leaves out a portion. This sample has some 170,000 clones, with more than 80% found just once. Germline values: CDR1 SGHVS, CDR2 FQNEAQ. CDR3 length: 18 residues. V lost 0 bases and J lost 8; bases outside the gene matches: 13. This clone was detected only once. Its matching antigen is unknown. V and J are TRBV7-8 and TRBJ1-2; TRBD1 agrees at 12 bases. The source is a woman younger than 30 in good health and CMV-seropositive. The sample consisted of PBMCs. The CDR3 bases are TGTGCCAGCAGCTTAGCTCGCCCCCCGGGACAGGGGGCGCGGGGCTACACCTTC. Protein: CASSLARPPGQGARGYTF.